This T cell receptor (beta chain) was recorded in a study of shared clonotypes between healthy human individuals. The V gene end was trimmed by 3 bases and the J gene end by 9 bases; junction bases not matched to a gene: 17. The germline V gene has CDR1 SGHAT and CDR2 FQNNGV. The CDR3 totals 16 residues. Here immunoSEQ multiplex PCR was the method, and the copy in TCRdb shows in-frame clones only, minus some. The sample records about 2.1 million clones, approximately 94% being singletons. The naive CD8 subset, CD45RO-negative cells positively selected for CCR7, excluded terminally differentiated effector memory CD45RA+ cells.

Sequenced: naive CD8+ T cells from PBMCs. The gene calls are TRBV11-2 and TRBJ2-7, with 7 bases lining up with TRBD2. This receptor was taken from a man aged 18 to 29 in good health. Some clones in this sample may be carry-over from other donors' samples. The CDR3 sequence is CASSFFVAGGSHGQYF. The CDR3 DNA reads as TGTGCCAGCAGCTTTTTCGTGGCAGGCGGGAGCCACGGGCAGTACTTC.